This T cell receptor (beta chain) was profiled in a study of T cell repertoires and HLA-DP antigens. About the study: CD4+ T cells were cocultured with HeLa cells expressing HLA-DP. Sorted CD137+CD4+ samples averaged about 220 ng DNA; pre-culture CD4+ samples, roughly 1,200 ng. Alloantigens: one with one groove difference and one with approximately 11 differences versus self. Findings of the study overall: Previously undetected clones averaged around 39% and 49% against the two alleles respectively.

In regard to this clone: Its specificity is unknown.

Profiled with immunoSEQ multiplex PCR; TCRdb holds only in-frame clones, not every one. This table holds tens of thousands of clones, around four fifths found once. The sequenced sample consisted of CD4+ T cells from PBMCs. The clonotype was recovered from a man between 60 and 70 years old in good health and CMV-seronegative.

The CDR3 coding sequence is TGTGCCAGCAGCTTAGATATGGGAGGCCCCTCCTACGAGCAGTACTTC. Its translation is CASSLDMGGPSYEQYF. This chain uses TRBV11-2 with TRBJ2-7; possible D gene TRBD2, 6 bases. Germline CDR1 SGHAT, CDR2 FQNNGV. The V end lost 0 bases, the J end lost 0 bases, and 12 bases lay between the germline ends. The CDR3 has 16 residues.